This T cell receptor (beta chain) came from a study of response to subunit inactivated influenza vaccine (dated by TCRdb to between 2018 and 2020). Turning to the overall study: To follow how T cells responded to a trivalent subunit inactivated influenza vaccine, the researchers relied on deep quantitative profiling of the T cell receptor repertoire. What the work shows at the level of the full study, not this receptor alone: It was suggested by the authors that each seasonal influenza vaccination may recruit only a limited number of new T cells.

As regards this clonotype: Which antigen it targets is not known. No base qualities exist here, and no much larger clone lies one base off it.

The CDR3 goes from the cysteine to the phenylalanine over 14 residues. This entry keeps only the CDR3 DNA: 42 bases, framed from base 1. V trim: 1 base; J trim: 5 bases; unmatched bases: 6. The germline V gene (reference sequence) yields GTSNPN for CDR1 and SVGIG for CDR2. The library was built by means of RT-PCR. Reads for this sample came from an Illumina HiSeq 2500. The public reads were reprocessed in TCRdb via fastp at Q25 and MiXCR, keeping in-frame beta chains. All rows with the same CDR3 protein become a single entry with the most common DNA and genes. The sample table records 710,000 or so distinct CDR3 sequences; approximately 14% of these occur just once. Approximately 10% of the sample comes from the top ten.

The sequence links TRBV30 to TRBJ2-7, with TRBD1 identical over 9 junction bases. The sequence was collected from a man over 45 who received an inactivated influenza vaccine. Donor details come from another sample of the same person, matched by shared clones. Sequenced here: PBMCs from blood, sampled approximately 12 days after vaccination. CDR3 protein: CAWSGPGQGNEQYF. The nucleotides are TGTGCCTGGAGTGGTCCGGGACAGGGCAACGAGCAGTACTTC.